The clone carrying this T cell receptor (beta chain) turned up a few times. The ends were cut back, 2 bases at V and 5 bases at J, with 6 bases in the middle. This CDR3 spans 12 amino acids. Germline lookup yields CDR1 SGHVS and CDR2 FQNEAQ. This sample is part of a study of PD-L1 blockade in urothelial cancer. Time point defined: pretreatment peripheral blood. Sequenced by immunoSEQ multiplex PCR; TCRdb stores in-frame clones only, minus some. The data show around 50,000 clones, with more than 80% seen just once and over 1% held by the top ten. This sample comprised PBMCs, obtained around atezolizumab (anti-PD-L1) treatment. This chain uses TRBV7-8 with TRBJ2-5, with D possibly TRBD2 on 5 matching bases. The TCR sequence derives from a man aged 45-65 years with urothelial cancer. The CDR3 is CASSLWRETQYF. CDR3 nucleotides: TGTGCCAGCAGCTTATGGAGGGAGACCCAGTACTTC.